The source of this T cell receptor beta chain is a study of T-cell memory formation after mild COVID-19. Study-level information: In these data, TCR clusters were largely donor specific.

General observations from the study: Later expanders leaned CD4+, whereas clones that contracted between day 15 and 85 were balanced CD4/CD8. CD8+ contracting clones occupied EMRA, while CD4+ ones occupied mainly CM and EM. The appearance of some responding clones in pre-infection memory suggested that cross-reactive memory joined.

Germline CDR1 reads SGHTA; CDR2 reads FQGTGA. V shed 1 base, J shed 4 bases, and the junction held 5 bases outside the gene matches. This CDR3 is 16 amino acids long. This clonotype turned up a few times. Antigen: not known. MiXCR, applied by TCRdb to the 5' RACE reads, yields one record per CDR3 protein. The sample has a few hundred thousand distinct CDR3 sequences, roughly a quarter seen once. The sequencing sample was made of PBMCs or a T cell subset sorted from them (not recorded which). The genes are TRBV7-3 and TRBJ2-5; 11 nucleotides match TRBD2. The receptor's source is an adult woman who had mild COVID-19 (a few samples of this study predate the infection). Cell type and time point are not known. CDR3 nucleotides: TGTGCCAGCAGCTTAAATAGCGGGGGGGCCCTAGAGACCCAGTACTTC. The encoded protein is CASSLNSGGALETQYF.